This record looks at one T cell receptor (beta chain) sequence and its context. Its antigen is undetermined. These data are taken from a study of T cell responses to AZD1222 COVID-19 vaccine. V lost 1 base, J lost 2 bases, and 6 bases stayed unmatched. The CDR3 sequence is 17 residues long. Germline assignment: CDR1 SGHTA and CDR2 FQGNSA. The repertoire was sequenced with immunoSEQ multiplex PCR; TCRdb's copy has only in-frame clones and lacks some. The repertoire includes 140,000 to 150,000 clones, approximately 88% of them detected once, and roughly 16% sits in the top ten. Findings of the study overall: Spike regions recognized by vaccine-associated CD4 TCRs spanned the protein, led by 160-218 and 743-854. Reportedly, close to half of spike-specific TCRs are directed against unmutated variant regions. Spike-specific TCR breadth and depth both grew after two AZD1222 doses. The donor cohort was predominantly white British with a female majority, and clonal diversity may have been underestimated.

This chain uses TRBV7-2 with TRBJ2-5, with 11 bases fitting TRBD2. Sequences were derived from peripheral blood, sampled on day 0 of AZD1222 vaccination. The source of this sequence is an adult in good health. CDR3: CASSLGWLAGGQETQYF. CDR3 nucleotides: TGTGCCAGCAGCTTAGGTTGGCTAGCGGGGGGACAAGAGACCCAGTACTTC.